The rows below give T cell receptor beta chains drawn from one sample of a study of T cell repertoires in ileal Crohn's disease. Using immunoSEQ multiplex PCR, the repertoire was profiled, and TCRdb retains in-frame clones only, with some absent. The sample has under 4,000 clones; approximately 93% are singletons. Specimen: ileal tissue. These receptors originate from an adult with Crohn's disease. Each CDR3 is given with its conserved first and last residue. The D gene is left open where the match is weak. Expanded clones get a size class; other rows say once, few or many, or leave the size out.

clone_size | d_call | j_call | v_call | cdr3_aa | cdr3_nt
. | TRBD2 | TRBJ2-1 | TRBV29-1 | CSVKTAGGPNEQFF | TGCAGCGTGAAAACAGCGGGAGGGCCTAATGAGCAGTTCTTC
. | TRBD2 | TRBJ2-1 | TRBV6-1 | CASTGTTMIGEQFF | TGTGCCAGCACTGGGACTACTATGATCGGGGAGCAGTTCTTC
. | . | TRBJ2-5 | TRBV5-1 | CASREQGGETQYF | TGCGCCAGCAGGGAACAGGGCGGGGAGACCCAGTACTTC
. | . | TRBJ2-7 | TRBV5-5 | CASSPTPAQAAYEQYF | TGTGCCAGCAGCCCCACCCCGGCTCAAGCCGCCTACGAGCAGTACTTC
. | . | TRBJ1-3 | TRBV6-5 | CASSWTFGNTIYF | TGTGCCAGCAGCTGGACATTTGGAAACACCATATATTTT
. | TRBD1 | TRBJ1-2 | TRBV5-8 | CASSRDRFYGYTF | TGTGCCAGCAGTCGGGACAGATTTTATGGCTACACCTTC
. | TRBD1 | TRBJ1-5 | TRBV10-3 | CAISKAGTGKGQPQHF | TGTGCCATCAGTAAAGCCGGGACAGGGAAGGGTCAGCCCCAGCATTTT
. | . | TRBJ1-3 | TRBV19 | CASSNFAGIGNTIYF | TGTGCCAGTAGTAATTTCGCAGGGATCGGAAACACCATATATTTT
. | . | TRBJ1-2 | TRBV6-5 | CASSFPGGSYGYTF | TGTGCCAGCAGTTTTCCGGGGGGTAGCTATGGCTACACCTTC
. | . | TRBJ2-7 | TRBV5-1 | CASSSGGHGGSGDYEQYF | TGCGCCAGCAGCTCGGGGGGACACGGCGGCAGTGGAGACTACGAGCAGTACTTC
. | . | TRBJ1-1 | TRBV7-3 | CASSSQWGTEAFF | TGTGCCAGCAGCTCCCAGTGGGGCACTGAAGCTTTCTTT
. | . | TRBJ2-3 | TRBV2 | CASRGGYSTDTQYF | TGTGCCAGCAGGGGAGGCTATTCCACAGATACGCAGTATTTT
. | TRBD1 | TRBJ2-7 | TRBV19 | CASSISGTGDEQYF | TGTGCCAGTAGTATCTCCGGGACAGGGGACGAGCAGTACTTC
. | . | TRBJ1-1 | TRBV5-1 | CASVQGNGNTEAFF | TGCGCCAGCGTCCAGGGGAACGGAAACACTGAAGCTTTCTTT
. | . | TRBJ2-7 | TRBV7-2 | CASSAQRVLSTSTYF | TGTGCCAGCAGCGCACAGCGGGTCCTCTCTACGAGCACGTACTTC
. | . | TRBJ1-4 | TRBV6-5 | CASRHLSRLFF | TGTGCCAGCCGTCACTTAAGTAGGCTGTTTTTT
. | . | TRBJ1-2 | TRBV19 | CASRAGTADGYTF | TGTGCCAGTAGGGCAGGGACGGCGGATGGCTACACCTTC
. | . | TRBJ1-1 | TRBV5-1 | CASSLGGNMNTEAFF | TGCGCCAGCAGCTTGGGGGGCAACATGAACACTGAAGCTTTCTTT
. | TRBD1 | TRBJ2-7 | TRBV25-1 | CASSGTGVVHEQYF | TGTGCCAGCAGTGGGACAGGGGTTGTCCACGAGCAGTACTTC
once | . | TRBJ1-5 | TRBV4-3 | CASSQGGRGSNQPQHF | TGCGCCAGCAGCCAAGGGGGACGGGGGAGCAATCAGCCCCAGCATTTT
. | . | TRBJ1-1 | TRBV7-2 | CASSFTDMNTEAFF | TGTGCCAGCAGTTTTACAGATATGAACACTGAAGCTTTCTTT
. | TRBD1 | TRBJ2-7 | TRBV11-2 | CASSRRDRASAREQYF | TGTGCCAGCAGCAGAAGGGACAGGGCCTCCGCGCGGGAGCAGTACTTC
. | TRBD1 | TRBJ2-7 | TRBV28 | CASSFGVQGNLLWEQYF | TGTGCCAGCAGTTTCGGGGTACAGGGGAACCTACTATGGGAGCAGTACTTC
. | . | TRBJ1-2 | TRBV7-2 | CASSLAVYPGYTF | TGTGCCAGCAGCTTAGCGGTCTATCCTGGCTACACCTTC
. | TRBD2 | TRBJ2-7 | TRBV27 | CASSPRLAGVYEQYF | TGTGCCAGCAGTCCGCGACTAGCGGGGGTCTACGAGCAGTACTTC
. | TRBD1 | TRBJ1-2 | TRBV5-6 | CASTIQGVGGYTF | TGTGCCAGCACCATACAGGGGGTGGGCGGCTACACCTTC
once | TRBD1 | TRBJ1-2 | TRBV5-6 | CASSLTGTGNYGYTF | TGTGCCAGCAGCTTGACCGGGACAGGGAACTATGGCTACACCTTC
. | TRBD2 | TRBJ2-1 | TRBV29-1 | CSARGRGLHEQFF | TGCAGCGCTCGAGGGCGGGGGTTACATGAGCAGTTCTTC
. | . | TRBJ2-7 | TRBV19 | CASKRATNSYEQYF | TGTGCCAGTAAGCGAGCCACCAATTCCTACGAGCAGTACTTC